The present T cell receptor beta chain was sequenced within a study of OX40 agonist ivuxolimab in advanced cancers. Study-level information: Ivuxolimab, an agonist antibody against OX40 (CD134), was given to patients. Among those treated, three patients had partial responses, one with hepatocellular carcinoma and two with cutaneous melanoma.

Germline CDR1 KGHSH, CDR2 LQKENI. The V end was cut by 0 bases, the J end by 3 bases, with 9 bases between. The CDR3 runs to 14 residues. General study results and limits: Partial responders receiving 0.1-3.0 mg/kg showed among the lowest clonal expansion. Low levels of normalized T-cell clonal expansion also appeared in some nonresponders.

Clones were sequenced by immunoSEQ multiplex PCR, and TCRdb holds only the in-frame ones, with some missing. Here the sample spans more than 55,000 clones, over 80% being singletons. Comments on this clone: Its antigen is not known.

The clonotype originates from an adult with an advanced solid tumor such as melanoma, head and neck, liver or kidney cancer. The rearrangement uses TRBV18 and TRBJ2-7, with a weak D call TRBD1 (5 bases). Sample: CD4+ or CD8+ T cells sorted from blood, taken in a trial of the OX40 agonist ivuxolimab. As DNA, the CDR3 is TGTGCCAGCTCACCACCTGGGGCAGTCTACGAGCAGTACTTC. Translated: CASSPPGAVYEQYF. Combining the CDR3 with reference TRBV18 and TRBJ2-7 gives the whole variable domain NAGVMQNPRHLVRRRGQEARLRCSPMKGHSHVYWYRQLPEEGLKFMVYLQKENIIDESGMPKERFSAEFPKEGPSILRIQQVVRGDSAAYFCASSPPGAVYEQYFGPGTRLTVT.